This T cell receptor (beta chain) emerged from a study of blood T cell repertoires in COVID-19 (dated by TCRdb to the early 2020s). With regard to the full study: Samples covering the acute and convalescent phases of COVID-19 were provided by collaborators in the United States, Italy and Spain. Sample metadata almost always included a de-identified subject ID, COVID-19 status, age in years and sex. The repertoires were made available in a free public database intended to serve as a resource for research on the immune response to SARS-CoV-2. Deeply sampled blood TCRbeta repertoires from subjects exposed to, actively infected with, or recovered from COVID-19 were included in the dataset. HLA class I and class II types, where available, came from metadata supplied by the sample provider rather than from assay-based typing. The prospective study material was composed of cDNA or gDNA derived from T cells, B-cell-depleted T cells, or PBMCs. Samples were obtained from the ongoing ImmuneRACE study (first 160 participants) and from about 1,300 subjects provided by 6 global collaborators.

Relative to germline, V is missing 5 bases and J is missing 4 bases, with 10 bases of the junction outside any gene match. Looking up the germline V gene (reference sequence) yields CDR1 MNHEY and CDR2 SMNVEV. The CDR3 has 15 amino acids, counting the end cysteine and phenylalanine. Only the CDR3 portion is preserved as DNA: 45 bases, with reading frame beginning at the first base. A second Seattle source provided samples from volunteer blood donors who had recovered from COVID-19. The collaborating institutions used their own protocols to collect whole blood in K2EDTA tubes. For TCRbeta analysis, collaborators shipped samples in one of three forms: frozen whole blood, isolated PBMCs, or DNA extracted from either of those sample types. As for this clone: What antigen it recognizes has not been identified. No much larger clone exists at a distance of one base, and base qualities are not known.

Results and caveats for the whole study, not just this receptor: The amount of clinical and demographic metadata varied by source and participant and was provided uncurated.

TCRbeta CDR3 regions were amplified from genomic DNA by means of the immunoSEQ Assay, a bias-controlled multiplex PCR. The original methods were these. The number of nucleated cells in each sample was estimated by amplification of reference gene primers within the assay. Sequence reads were collapsed and filtered to measure the absolute abundance of every unique TCRbeta CDR3 rearrangement. For each sample, productive Simpson clonality was calculated as the square root of Simpson's diversity index across productive rearrangements. The clones in this table, taken by TCRdb from immuneACCESS, are in-frame only. Not every clone is retained; where verified, under half of the shortfall comes from an unresolved V gene, and the cause of the rest is unknown. The D gene and trimming were derived from the DNA, and the V and J assignments and clone size from that table. This sample gives 200,000 or so clones in total; approximately 83% of them show up just once. The top ten constitute around 3% of the sample.

The clonotype originates from a woman aged 30 to 39 who had recovered from COVID-19. The sequencing input was peripheral blood. The rearranged chain carries TRBV27 and TRBJ1-1; 7 central nucleotides agree with TRBD1. At the DNA level, the sequence is TGTGCCAGCAGTCCAAACAGGGGTTCGGGCACTGAAGCTTTCTTT. It translates as CASSPNRGSGTEAFF.